These T cell receptor beta chains were read from a single sample in a study of cytomegalovirus exposure and HLA in healthy donors. This table comes from immunoSEQ multiplex PCR, and its TCRdb copy is limited to in-frame clones, with some not included. The sample comprises roughly 120,000 clones, 60% to 85% of which are singletons, and about 3.5% rests with the top ten. Source material: PBMCs. The receptors derive from a woman in her thirties in good health and CMV-seropositive. Both conserved end residues are part of each CDR3. The D gene is left open where the match is weak. The listing skips clone size in some rows; elsewhere it reads once, few, many or a size class.

j_gene	v_gene	abundance	d_gene	CDR3aa	CDR3nt
TRBJ2-3	TRBV18	-	TRBD2	CASSPRLSAGVASTDTQYF	TGTGCCAGCTCACCCCGACTGTCAGCGGGGGTGGCTAGCACAGATACGCAGTATTTT
TRBJ1-4	TRBV7-3	-	TRBD1	CASSPRDSHSTNEKLFF	TGTGCCAGCAGCCCCCGGGACAGCCATTCAACTAATGAAAAACTGTTTTTT
TRBJ1-1	TRBV6-6	-	TRBD1	CASSRDSEPFF	TGTGCCAGCAGCCGGGACAGCGAACCTTTCTTT
TRBJ1-4	TRBV11-1	few	TRBD1	CASSRGTGPATNEKLFF	TGTGCCAGCAGCCGTGGGACAGGGCCCGCAACTAATGAAAAACTGTTTTTT
TRBJ1-4	TRBV13	-	-	CASSLGGASEKLFF	TGTGCCAGCAGCTTAGGGGGGGCGAGTGAAAAACTGTTTTTT
TRBJ2-3	TRBV5-4	-	TRBD2	CASSDASGSTDTQYF	TGTGCCAGCAGCGACGCTAGCGGTAGCACAGATACGCAGTATTTT
TRBJ1-5	TRBV4-1	-	-	CASSLRDNQPQHF	TGCGCCAGCAGCCTCCGGGACAATCAGCCCCAGCATTTT
TRBJ2-7	TRBV2	-	TRBD2	CASSLERGGNEQYF	TGTGCCAGCAGTCTTGAACGGGGGGGCAACGAGCAGTACTTC
TRBJ2-4	TRBV7-9	-	-	CASSPVNIGNIQYF	TGTGCCAGCAGTCCAGTCAACATTGGTAACATTCAGTACTTC
TRBJ1-1	TRBV5-1	-	-	CASSNSGLPNTEAFF	TGCGCCAGCAGCAATTCGGGACTCCCGAACACTGAAGCTTTCTTT
TRBJ2-5	TRBV13	-	-	CASSLGAGETQYF	TGTGCCAGCAGCTTAGGCGCGGGAGAGACCCAGTACTTC